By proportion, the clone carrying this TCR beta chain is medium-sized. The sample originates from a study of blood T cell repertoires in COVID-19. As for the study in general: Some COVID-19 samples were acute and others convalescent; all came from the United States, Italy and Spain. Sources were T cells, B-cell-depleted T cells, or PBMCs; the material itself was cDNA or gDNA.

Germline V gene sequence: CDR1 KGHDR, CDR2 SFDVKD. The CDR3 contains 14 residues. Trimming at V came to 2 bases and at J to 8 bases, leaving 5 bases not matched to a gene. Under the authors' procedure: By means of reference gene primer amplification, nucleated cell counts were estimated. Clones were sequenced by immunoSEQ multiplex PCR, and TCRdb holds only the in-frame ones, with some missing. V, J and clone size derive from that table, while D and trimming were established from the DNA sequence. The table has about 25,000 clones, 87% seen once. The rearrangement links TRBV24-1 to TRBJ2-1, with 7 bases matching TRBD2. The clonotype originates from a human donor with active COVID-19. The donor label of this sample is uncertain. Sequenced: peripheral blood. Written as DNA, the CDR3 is TGTGCCACCAGTGATTATCGCGGGAGCTATGAGCAGTTCTTC. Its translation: CATSDYRGSYEQFF.